The present T cell receptor beta chain was sequenced within a study of regulatory T cells in long-lasting Graves disease. Overall study context: Graves' patients (newly diagnosed) had been on antithyroid drugs under 3 months.

The study's findings and limits: Whereas new patients shared 966 public clonotypes, persistent patients shared more, at some 2,700.

The J segment lost 7 bases and the V segment lost 2 bases, leaving 6 bases of the junction unmatched. Germline lookup yields CDR1 LGHDT and CDR2 YNNKEL (reference sequence). This CDR3 is 15 amino acids long. Time point meaning: newly diagnosed GD, antithyroid drugs for less than 3 months. RNA extracted from PBMCs served as the sequencing template. EDTA tubes collected around 10 milliliters of peripheral blood. The authors built TCR beta libraries using iRepertoire HTBI primers and Arm-PCR of CDR3 regions. A single record per CDR3 protein comes from TCRdb applying MiXCR to the multiplex PCR reads. This table has about 520,000 distinct CDR3 sequences, 12% appearing once. To note about this clonotype: Its antigen is not identified.

These records were also assigned to another study, of T cells in Graves' hyperthyroidism and ophthalmopathy. This second report adds: The majority of expanded thyroid clonotypes above 0.001 also appeared in blood.

The gene calls are TRBV3-1 and TRBJ2-7, with TRBD1 matching over 12 bases. Here the sequenced sample was peripheral blood mononuclear cells (PBMCs), taken at new diagnosis, from a patient treated with antithyroid drugs. The clonotype was recovered from a woman in her twenties or thirties with Graves disease. CDR3 sequence reads: CASSQRGQGAEEQYF. CDR3 DNA sequence: TGTGCCAGCAGCCAAAGGGGACAGGGGGCGGAAGAGCAGTACTTC.